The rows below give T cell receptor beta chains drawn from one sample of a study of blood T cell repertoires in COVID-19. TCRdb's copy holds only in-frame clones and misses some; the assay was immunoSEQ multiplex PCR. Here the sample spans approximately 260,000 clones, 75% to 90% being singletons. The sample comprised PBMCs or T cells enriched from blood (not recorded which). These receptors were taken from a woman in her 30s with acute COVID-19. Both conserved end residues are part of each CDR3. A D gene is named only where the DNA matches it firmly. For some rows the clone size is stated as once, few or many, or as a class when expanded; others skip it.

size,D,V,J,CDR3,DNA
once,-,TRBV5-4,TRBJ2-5,CASSLEGTYETQYF,TGTGCCAGCAGCTTAGAGGGAACTTATGAGACCCAGTACTTC
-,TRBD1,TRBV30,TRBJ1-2,CAWSKQGNNGYTF,TGTGCCTGGAGTAAACAGGGGAATAATGGCTACACCTTC
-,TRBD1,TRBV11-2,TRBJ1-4,CASSSGQPATNEKLFF,TGTGCCAGCAGCTCGGGACAGCCCGCAACTAATGAAAAACTGTTTTTT
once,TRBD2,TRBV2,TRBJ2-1,CASRQLAGFYNEQFF,TGTGCCAGCAGACAACTAGCGGGATTCTACAATGAGCAGTTCTTC
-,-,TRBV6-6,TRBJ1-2,CASSTDIYGYTF,TGTGCCAGCAGCACCGACATCTATGGCTACACCTTC
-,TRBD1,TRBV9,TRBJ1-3,CASSAGTGDSGNTIYF,TGTGCCAGCAGCGCCGGGACAGGGGACTCTGGAAACACCATATATTTT
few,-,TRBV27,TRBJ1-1,CASSSAPQGEAFF,TGTGCCAGCAGTTCGGCCCCCCAGGGTGAAGCTTTCTTT
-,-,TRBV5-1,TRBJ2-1,CASSLGQRDNEQFF,TGCGCCAGCAGCTTAGGACAGAGAGACAATGAGCAGTTCTTC
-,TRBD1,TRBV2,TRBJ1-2,CASSDSTTGTGGSYTF,TGTGCCAGCAGTGATTCGACAACCGGGACAGGGGGAAGCTACACCTTC
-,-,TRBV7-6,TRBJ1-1,CASSLGREGSEAFF,TGTGCCAGCAGCTTGGGCAGGGAAGGCTCTGAAGCTTTCTTT
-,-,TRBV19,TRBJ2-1,CASSIALRDEQFF,TGTGCCAGTAGTATAGCACTACGCGATGAGCAGTTCTTC
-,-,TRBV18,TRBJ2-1,CASSPILGGEQFF,TGTGCCAGCTCACCAATTTTAGGAGGAGAGCAGTTCTTC
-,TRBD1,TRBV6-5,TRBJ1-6,CASTDRVNSPLHF,TGTGCCAGCACGGACAGGGTGAATTCACCCCTCCACTTT
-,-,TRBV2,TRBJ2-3,CASRDRGAGTDTQYF,TGTGCCAGCAGAGATCGGGGGGCCGGCACAGATACGCAGTATTTT
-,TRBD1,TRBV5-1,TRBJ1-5,CASSLGQGARQPQHF,TGCGCCAGCAGCTTGGGGCAGGGGGCAAGGCAGCCCCAGCATTTT
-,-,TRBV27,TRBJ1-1,CASSGILGRAKNTEAFF,TGTGCCAGCAGTGGCATATTGGGGAGGGCAAAGAACACTGAAGCTTTCTTT
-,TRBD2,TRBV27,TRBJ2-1,CASSLFRTSSYNEQFF,TGTGCCAGCAGTTTATTTCGGACTAGCTCTTACAATGAGCAGTTCTTC
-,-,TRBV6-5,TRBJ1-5,CASRGGGGNQPQHF,TGTGCCAGCAGGGGGGGAGGGGGCAATCAGCCCCAGCATTTT
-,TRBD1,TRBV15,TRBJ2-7,CATSRDRGTGGHEQYF,TGTGCCACCAGCAGAGATCGGGGGACAGGGGGCCACGAGCAGTACTTC
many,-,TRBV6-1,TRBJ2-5,CASSEAAGSQETQYF,TGTGCCAGCAGTGAAGCGGCAGGTTCCCAAGAGACCCAGTACTTC
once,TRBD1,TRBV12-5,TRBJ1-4,CASGGQGDEKLFF,TGTGCTAGTGGGGGACAGGGAGATGAAAAACTGTTTTTT